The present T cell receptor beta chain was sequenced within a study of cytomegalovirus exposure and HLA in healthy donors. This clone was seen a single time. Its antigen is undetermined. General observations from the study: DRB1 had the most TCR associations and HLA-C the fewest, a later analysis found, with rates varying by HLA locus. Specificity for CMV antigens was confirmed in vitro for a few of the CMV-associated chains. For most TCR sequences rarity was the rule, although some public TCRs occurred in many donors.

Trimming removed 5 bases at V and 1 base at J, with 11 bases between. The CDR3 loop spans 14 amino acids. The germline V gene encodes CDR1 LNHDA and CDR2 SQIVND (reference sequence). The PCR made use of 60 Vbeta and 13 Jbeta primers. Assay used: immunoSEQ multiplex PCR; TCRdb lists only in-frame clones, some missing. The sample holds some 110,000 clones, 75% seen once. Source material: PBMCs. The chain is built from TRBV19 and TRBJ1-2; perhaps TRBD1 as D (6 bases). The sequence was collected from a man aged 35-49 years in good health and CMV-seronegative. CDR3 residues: CASSPQQGNYGYTF. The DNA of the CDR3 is TGTGCCAGTAGTCCGCAACAGGGTAACTATGGCTACACCTTC.